Listed here is a single T cell receptor (beta chain). Germline V CDR1 and CDR2: SGHAT, FQNNGV. This CDR3 is built from 12 residues. V lost 5 bases and J 5 bases, leaving 9 bases between the germline ends. This sample is drawn from a study of blood T cell repertoires in COVID-19. Profiled with immunoSEQ multiplex PCR; TCRdb holds only in-frame clones, not every one. The sample lists fewer than 70,000 clones, approximately 85% occurring once. The chain couples TRBV11-2 to TRBJ1-2; D not certain. The source of this sequence is a man between 45 and 60 years old with acute or convalescent COVID-19. Sequencing was carried out using peripheral blood. The CDR3 nucleotides read TGTGCCAGCAGCCCCGCGGAATATGGCTACACCTTC. As protein: CASSPAEYGYTF.